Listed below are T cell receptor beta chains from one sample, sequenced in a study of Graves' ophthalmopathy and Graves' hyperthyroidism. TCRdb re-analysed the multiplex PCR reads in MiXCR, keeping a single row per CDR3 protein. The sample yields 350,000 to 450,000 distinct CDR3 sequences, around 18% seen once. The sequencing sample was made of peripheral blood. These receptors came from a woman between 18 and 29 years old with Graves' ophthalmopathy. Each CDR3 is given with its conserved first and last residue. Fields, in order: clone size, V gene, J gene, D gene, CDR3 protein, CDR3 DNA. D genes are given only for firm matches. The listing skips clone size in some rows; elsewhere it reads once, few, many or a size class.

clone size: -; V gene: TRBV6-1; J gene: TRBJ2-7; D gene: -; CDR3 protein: CASSEEGRVPSYEQYF; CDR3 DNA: TGTGCCAGCAGTGAAGAAGGCAGGGTACCCTCCTACGAGCAGTACTTC
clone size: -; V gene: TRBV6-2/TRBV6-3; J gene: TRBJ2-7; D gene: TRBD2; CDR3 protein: CASSETSGRGSEQYF; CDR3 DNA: TGTGCCAGCAGTGAGACTAGCGGGAGGGGGAGCGAGCAGTACTTC
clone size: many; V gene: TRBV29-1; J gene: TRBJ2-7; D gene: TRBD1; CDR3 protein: CSVEPGQGEQYF; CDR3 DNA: TGCAGCGTGGAGCCCGGACAGGGCGAGCAGTACTTC
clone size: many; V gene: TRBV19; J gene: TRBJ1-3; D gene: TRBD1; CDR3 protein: CASNGGQGQGNTIYF; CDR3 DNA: TGTGCCAGTAATGGCGGACAGGGGCAAGGAAACACCATATATTTT
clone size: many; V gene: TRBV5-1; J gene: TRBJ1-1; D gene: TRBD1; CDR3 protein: CASSLTGVGGTEAFF; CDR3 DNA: TGCGCCAGCAGCTTAACAGGGGTTGGCGGCACTGAAGCTTTCTTT
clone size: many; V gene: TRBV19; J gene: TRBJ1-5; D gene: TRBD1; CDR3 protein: CASIGQGNQPQHF; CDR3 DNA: TGTGCCAGTATAGGACAGGGCAATCAGCCCCAGCATTTT
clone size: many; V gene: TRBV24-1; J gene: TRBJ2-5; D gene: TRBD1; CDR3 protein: CATSEPGTADQETQYF; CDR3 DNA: TGTGCCACCAGTGAACCCGGGACAGCAGACCAAGAGACCCAGTACTTC
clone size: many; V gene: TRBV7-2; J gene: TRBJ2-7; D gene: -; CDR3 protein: CASSSPGVNEQYF; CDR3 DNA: TGTGCCAGCAGCTCCCCCGGGGTCAACGAGCAGTACTTC
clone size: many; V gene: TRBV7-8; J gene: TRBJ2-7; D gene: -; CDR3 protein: CASSLAHQGLSYEQYF; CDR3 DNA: TGTGCCAGCAGCTTAGCGCATCAGGGACTCTCCTACGAGCAGTACTTC
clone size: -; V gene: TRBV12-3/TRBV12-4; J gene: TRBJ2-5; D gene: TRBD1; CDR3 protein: CASSPLGQGNQETQYF; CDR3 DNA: TGTGCCAGCAGCCCGCTAGGACAGGGAAACCAAGAGACCCAGTACTTC
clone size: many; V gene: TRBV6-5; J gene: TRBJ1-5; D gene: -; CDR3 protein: CASSSNSNQPQHF; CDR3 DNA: TGTGCCAGCAGTTCAAATAGCAATCAGCCCCAGCATTTT
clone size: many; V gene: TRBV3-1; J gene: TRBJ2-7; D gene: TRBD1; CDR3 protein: CASSLRTGVHEQYF; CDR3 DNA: TGTGCCAGCAGCCTCCGGACAGGCGTCCACGAGCAGTACTTC
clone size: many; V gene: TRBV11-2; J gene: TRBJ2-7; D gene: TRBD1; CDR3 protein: CASSVQPGQGPYEQYF; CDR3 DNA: TGTGCCAGCAGCGTACAGCCGGGACAGGGTCCCTACGAGCAGTACTTC
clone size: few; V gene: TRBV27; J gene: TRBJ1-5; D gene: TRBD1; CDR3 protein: CASSLTQGAGGNQPQHF; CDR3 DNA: TGTGCCAGCAGTTTAACCCAGGGGGCTGGTGGCAATCAGCCCCAGCATTTT
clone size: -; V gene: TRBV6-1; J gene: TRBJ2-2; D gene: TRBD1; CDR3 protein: CASRPGQGRTGELFF; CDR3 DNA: TGTGCCAGCAGACCAGGACAGGGACGCACCGGGGAGCTGTTTTTT
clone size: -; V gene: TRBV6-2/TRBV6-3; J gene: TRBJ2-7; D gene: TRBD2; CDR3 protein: CASSRTSGRAVEQYF; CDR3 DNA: TGTGCCAGCAGTCGGACTAGCGGGAGGGCCGTCGAGCAGTACTTC
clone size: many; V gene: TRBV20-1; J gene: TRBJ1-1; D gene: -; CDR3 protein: CSASYTGRAEAFF; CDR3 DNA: TGCAGTGCTAGTTATACAGGGCGGGCTGAAGCTTTCTTT
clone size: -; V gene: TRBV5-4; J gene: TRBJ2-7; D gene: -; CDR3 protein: CASSLGSLSTYEQYF; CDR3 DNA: TGTGCCAGCAGCTTGGGCAGCCTCTCCACCTACGAGCAGTACTTC
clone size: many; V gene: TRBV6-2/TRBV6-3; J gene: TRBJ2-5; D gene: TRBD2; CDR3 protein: CASSPPGGAWETQYF; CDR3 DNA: TGTGCCAGCAGCCCGCCGGGGGGGGCGTGGGAGACCCAGTACTTC
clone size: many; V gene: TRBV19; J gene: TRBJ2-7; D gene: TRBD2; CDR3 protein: CASRVAGTHEQYF; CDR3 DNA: TGTGCCAGTCGAGTAGCGGGAACGCACGAGCAGTACTTC
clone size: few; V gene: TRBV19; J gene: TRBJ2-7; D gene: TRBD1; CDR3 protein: CASSTGTGRSYEQYF; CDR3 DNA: TGTGCCAGTAGTACCGGGACAGGCCGCTCCTACGAGCAGTACTTC
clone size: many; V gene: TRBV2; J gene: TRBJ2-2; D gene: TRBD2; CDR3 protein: CASGGLAGGTNTGELFF; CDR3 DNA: TGTGCCAGCGGGGGACTAGCGGGTGGTACGAACACCGGGGAGCTGTTTTTT
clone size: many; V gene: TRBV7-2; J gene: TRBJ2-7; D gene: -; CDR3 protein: CASSFSRSVGEQYF; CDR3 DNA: TGTGCCAGCAGCTTTAGTCGGAGCGTGGGCGAGCAGTACTTC
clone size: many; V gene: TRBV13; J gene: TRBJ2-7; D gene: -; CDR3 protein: CASSGPRDFSHEQYF; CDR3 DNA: TGTGCCAGCAGCGGCCCCCGGGATTTTAGTCACGAGCAGTACTTC
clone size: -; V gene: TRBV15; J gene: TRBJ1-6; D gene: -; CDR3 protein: CATSREVGSSYNSPLHF; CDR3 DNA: TGTGCCACCAGCAGAGAGGTGGGAAGCTCCTATAATTCACCCCTCCACTTT
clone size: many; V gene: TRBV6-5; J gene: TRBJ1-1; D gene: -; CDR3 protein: CASSYSGIGRTEAFF; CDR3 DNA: TGTGCCAGCAGTTACTCAGGTATAGGGAGGACTGAAGCTTTCTTT
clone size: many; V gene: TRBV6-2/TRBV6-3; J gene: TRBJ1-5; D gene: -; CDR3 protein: CASSSSRARLDQPQHF; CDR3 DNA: TGTGCCAGCAGTTCGTCTAGGGCGCGGTTGGATCAGCCCCAGCATTTT
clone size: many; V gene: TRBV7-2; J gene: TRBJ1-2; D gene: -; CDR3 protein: CASSLDQGLGYTF; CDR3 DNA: TGTGCCAGCAGCTTAGACCAGGGGCTCGGCTACACCTTC
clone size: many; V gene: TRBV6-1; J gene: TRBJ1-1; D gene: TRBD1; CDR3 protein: CASRPGQANTEAFF; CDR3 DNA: TGTGCCAGCAGGCCGGGACAGGCAAACACTGAAGCTTTCTTT
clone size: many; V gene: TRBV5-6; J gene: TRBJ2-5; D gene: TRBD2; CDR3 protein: CASSLYRTSSQETQYF; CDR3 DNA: TGTGCCAGCAGCTTGTACAGGACTAGCAGTCAAGAGACCCAGTACTTC
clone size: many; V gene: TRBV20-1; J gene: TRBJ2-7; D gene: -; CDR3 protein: CSARSGNSGYEQYF; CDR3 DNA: TGCAGTGCTAGATCAGGGAACAGTGGCTACGAGCAGTACTTC
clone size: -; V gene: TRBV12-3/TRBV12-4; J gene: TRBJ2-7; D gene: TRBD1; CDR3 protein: CASSFTTGGLEQYF; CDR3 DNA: TGTGCCAGCAGTTTCACGACAGGGGGCCTCGAGCAGTACTTC
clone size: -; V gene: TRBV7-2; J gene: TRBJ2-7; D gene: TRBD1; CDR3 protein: CASSPYRDRGPEQYF; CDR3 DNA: TGTGCCAGCAGCCCGTACCGGGACAGGGGACCCGAGCAGTACTTC
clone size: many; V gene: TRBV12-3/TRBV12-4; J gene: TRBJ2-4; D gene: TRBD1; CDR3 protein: CASSPRGRGLDIQYF; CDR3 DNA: TGTGCCAGCAGTCCCCGGGGCAGGGGGTTAGACATTCAGTACTTC
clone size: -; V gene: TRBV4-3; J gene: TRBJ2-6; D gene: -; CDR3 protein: CASSFAQGRSSGANVLTF; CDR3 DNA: TGCGCCAGCAGCTTCGCGCAAGGGAGAAGCTCTGGGGCCAACGTCCTGACTTTC
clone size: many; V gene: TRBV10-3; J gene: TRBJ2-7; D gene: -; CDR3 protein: CAIPRGTPFIYEQYF; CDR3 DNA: TGTGCCATCCCGAGGGGGACGCCTTTCATCTACGAGCAGTACTTC
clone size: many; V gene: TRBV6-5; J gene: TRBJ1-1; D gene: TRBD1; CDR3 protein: CASSLDRGLEAFF; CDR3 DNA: TGTGCCAGCAGCTTGGACAGGGGGCTCGAAGCTTTCTTT
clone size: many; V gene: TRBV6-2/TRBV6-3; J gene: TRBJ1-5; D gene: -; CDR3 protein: CASSYAPEQPQHF; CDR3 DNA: TGTGCCAGCAGTTACGCTCCGGAGCAGCCCCAGCATTTT
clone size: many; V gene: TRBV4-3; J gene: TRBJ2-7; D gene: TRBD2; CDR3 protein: CASSQDRTSGTYEQYF; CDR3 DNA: TGCGCCAGCAGCCAAGATAGGACTAGCGGGACCTACGAGCAGTACTTC
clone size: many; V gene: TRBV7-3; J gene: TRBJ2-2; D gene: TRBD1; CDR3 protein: CASSFQGASTGELFF; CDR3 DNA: TGTGCCAGCAGCTTCCAGGGGGCGAGTACCGGGGAGCTGTTTTTT
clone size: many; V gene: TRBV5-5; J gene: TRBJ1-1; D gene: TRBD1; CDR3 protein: CASSSQQGATNTEAFF; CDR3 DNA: TGTGCCAGCAGCTCGCAACAGGGGGCCACGAACACTGAAGCTTTCTTT
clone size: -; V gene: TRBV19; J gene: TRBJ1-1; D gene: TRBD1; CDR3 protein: CASTRTGESNTEAFF; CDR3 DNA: TGTGCCAGTACCAGGACAGGGGAGTCGAACACTGAAGCTTTCTTT
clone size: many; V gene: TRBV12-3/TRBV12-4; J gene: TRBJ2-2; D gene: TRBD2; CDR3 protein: CASSFNAGGTGELFF; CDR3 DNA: TGTGCCAGCAGCTTCAATGCGGGAGGCACCGGGGAGCTGTTTTTT
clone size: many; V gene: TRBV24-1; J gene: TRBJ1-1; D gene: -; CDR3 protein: CATSDLAGIAFF; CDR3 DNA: TGTGCCACCAGTGATTTAGCCGGTATAGCTTTCTTT
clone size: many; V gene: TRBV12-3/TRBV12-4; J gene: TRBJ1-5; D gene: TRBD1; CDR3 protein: CASSSRDRGLGQPQHF; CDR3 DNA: TGTGCCAGCAGTTCTCGTGACAGGGGGTTGGGTCAGCCCCAGCATTTT
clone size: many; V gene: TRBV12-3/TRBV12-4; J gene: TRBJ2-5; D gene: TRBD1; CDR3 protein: CASRPRQGWETQYF; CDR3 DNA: TGTGCCAGCAGGCCCAGACAGGGTTGGGAGACCCAGTACTTC
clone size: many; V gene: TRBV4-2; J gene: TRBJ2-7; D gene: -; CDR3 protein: CASSQVGATPAYEQYF; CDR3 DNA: TGTGCCAGCAGCCAAGTGGGAGCAACCCCGGCCTACGAGCAGTACTTC
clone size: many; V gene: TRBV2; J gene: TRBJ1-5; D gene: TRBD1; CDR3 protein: CASRDRQGRQPQHF; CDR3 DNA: TGTGCCAGCAGGGATAGACAGGGGCGGCAGCCCCAGCATTTT
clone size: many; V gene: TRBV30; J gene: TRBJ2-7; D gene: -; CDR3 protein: CACGTFYEQYF; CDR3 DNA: TGTGCCTGTGGGACGTTCTACGAGCAGTACTTC
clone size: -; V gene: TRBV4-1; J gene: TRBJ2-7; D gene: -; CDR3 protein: CASSQDIGPEQYF; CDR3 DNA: TGCGCCAGCAGCCAAGATATTGGACCTGAGCAGTACTTC
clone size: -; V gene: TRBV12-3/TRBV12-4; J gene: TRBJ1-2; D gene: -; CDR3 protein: CASSFSGGLFGYTF; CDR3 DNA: TGTGCCAGCAGTTTTAGTGGCGGTCTATTCGGCTACACCTTC
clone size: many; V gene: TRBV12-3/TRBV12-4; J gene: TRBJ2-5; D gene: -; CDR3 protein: CASSQIGPETQYF; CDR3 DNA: TGTGCCAGCAGCCAAATCGGGCCGGAGACCCAGTACTTC
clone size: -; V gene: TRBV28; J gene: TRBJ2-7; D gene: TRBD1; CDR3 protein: CASQGAREQYF; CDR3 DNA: TGTGCCAGCCAGGGGGCGAGGGAGCAGTACTTC
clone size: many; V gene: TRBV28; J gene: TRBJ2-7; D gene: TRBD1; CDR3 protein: CASSLPDRGEQYF; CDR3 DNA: TGTGCCAGCAGTTTACCGGACAGGGGCGAGCAGTACTTC
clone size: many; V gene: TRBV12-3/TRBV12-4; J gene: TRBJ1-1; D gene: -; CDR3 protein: CASSWGPLNTEAFF; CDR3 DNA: TGTGCCAGCAGTTGGGGGCCCCTGAACACTGAAGCTTTCTTT
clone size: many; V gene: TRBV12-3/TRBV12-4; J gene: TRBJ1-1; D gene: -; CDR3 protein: CASSGPANTEAFF; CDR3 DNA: TGTGCCAGCAGTGGGCCGGCGAACACTGAAGCTTTCTTT